The text below deals with one T cell receptor beta chain. The target antigen is unknown. The sample is drawn from a study of PD-1 blockade in classical Hodgkin lymphoma. Study in general: Every 2 weeks, patients had 3 mg/kg nivolumab intravenously.

Time point described: cycle 4 day 1 (C4D1), after less than seven weeks of nivolumab. Brentuximab vedotin exposure varied, and every patient relapsed after autologous stem cell transplantation. Assay used: immunoSEQ multiplex PCR; TCRdb lists only in-frame clones, some missing. The top ten clones hold 7.8% of a sample with about 20,000 clones, less than 70% of them seen once. General study points: Reports described newly diagnosed patients as having lower baseline TCR diversity than healthy donors.

This sequence originates from a human donor with classical Hodgkin lymphoma. This material consisted of peripheral blood mononuclear cells (PBMCs), taken before the fourth cycle of nivolumab.

CDR3 nucleotide sequence: TGCAGCGCCACCCGGGACAGGGGAGGAGATACGCAGTATTTT. Translating gives CSATRDRGGDTQYF. The gene calls are TRBV29-1 and TRBJ2-3, with TRBD1 identical over 10 bases. The germline V gene has CDR1 SQVTM and CDR2 ANQGSEA. The junction had 9 bases not matched to a gene; V was cut back by 7 bases and J by 5 bases. The CDR3 length is 14 residues.